These 14 T cell receptor beta chains came from one sample sequenced in a study of blood T cell repertoires in COVID-19 (dated by TCRdb to about 2020). The library was made by the immunoSEQ multiplex PCR assay. TCRdb re-hosts the immuneACCESS table, in-frame sequences only. Its copies lack some clones; in the studies checked, an unresolved V gene accounts for under half of them, and the cause for the rest is not known. The sample table contains about 100,000 clones; only one count was recorded for 79% of them. 24% of the sample is held by the ten biggest clonotypes. Sequencing was carried out using peripheral blood. All receptors come from a human donor in a cohort sampled during active COVID-19.

This sequence joins TRBV11-2 and TRBJ2-7; the match to TRBD1 covers 8 bases. This CDR3 contains 15 residues. Germline trimming cut 5 bases from V and 4 bases from J; bases unmatched to any gene: 10. Germline CDR1 and CDR2: SGHAT and FQNNGV. CDR3 loop: CASSDTGTGWYEQYF. For the CDR3, the DNA is TGTGCCAGCAGCGACACCGGGACAGGTTGGTACGAGCAGTACTTC.

The chain uses TRBV10-3 and TRBJ1-6; D is unclear. In germline, CDR1 is ENHRY, CDR2 SYGVKD. Trimming shortened V by 9 bases and J by 0 bases, and 6 bases separated the two germline ends. This CDR3 comprises 13 residues. CDR3 loop: CAMRLSYNSPLHF. DNA of the CDR3: TGTGCCATGCGCCTCTCCTATAATTCACCCCTCCACTTT.

The V and J genes are TRBV9 and TRBJ2-3, with no clear D. The V and J ends lost 4 bases and 3 bases respectively, with 12 bases between them. The germline V gene has CDR1 SGDLS and CDR2 YYNGEE. The CDR3 consists of 14 residues. The chain's CDR3 is CASSKVGFTDTQYF. For the CDR3, the DNA is TGTGCCAGCAGCAAGGTCGGGTTTACAGATACGCAGTATTTT. The complete variable domain, with remaining parts taken from reference TRBV9 and TRBJ2-3, reads DSGVTQTPKHLITATGQRVTLRCSPRSGDLSVYWYQQSLDQGLQFLIQYYNGEERAKGNILERFSAQQFPDLHSELNLSSLELGDSALYFCASSKVGFTDTQYFGPGTRLTVL.

V gene TRBV5-6 combines with J gene TRBJ1-2; no definite D call. This CDR3 contains 12 residues. Trimming removed 3 bases at V and 5 bases at J, with 8 bases between. CDR1 and CDR2 (germline): SGHDT, YYEEEE. The CDR3 coding sequence is TGTGCCAGCAGCTCCAAAATTTATGGCTACACCTTC. It codes for CASSSKIYGYTF.

The CDR3 is CASSLAPNGQGSTGELFF. The DNA for the CDR3 is TGCGCCAGCAGCTTGGCCCCAAACGGACAGGGATCGACCGGGGAGCTGTTTTTT. The chain carries TRBV5-1 and TRBJ2-2, with 8 bases matching TRBD1. The trim removed 0 bases at V and 5 bases at J, leaving 12 bases unmatched. The CDR3 spans 18 residues. Germline CDR1 SGHRS, CDR2 YFSETQ.

V usage is TRBV10-3 and J usage is TRBJ2-3, with D perhaps matching TRBD2 (6 bases). From germline, CDR1 is ENHRY and CDR2 SYGVKD. V lost 5 bases to trimming and J lost 4 bases, with 22 bases between them. The CDR3 has 17 residues. CDR3 nucleotide sequence: TGTGCCATCAGTAACATAATGTTAGCGGCAACGCCAGATACGCAGTATTTT. Protein: CAISNIMLAATPDTQYF.

This clone occurred once. The CDR3 DNA sequence: TGTGCCAGCAGCTTGTCGGCTTGGGACAGGGTTTCCGAGCAGTACTTC. Encoded protein: CASSLSAWDRVSEQYF. The chain recombines TRBV5-7 with TRBJ2-7, with 9 positions matching TRBD1. TRBV5-7 falls under the ORF class, with uncertain function. The length of the CDR3 is 16 residues. The V segment lost 1 base and the J segment 6 bases; nucleotides outside the gene matches: 11.

The chain links TRBV28 to TRBJ2-1; 7 nucleotides align to TRBD2. The CDR3 consists of 17 residues. Germline V gene data show CDR1 as MDHEN and CDR2 as SYDVKM. The J segment lost 0 bases and the V segment lost 2 bases, leaving 7 bases of the junction unmatched. Here the CDR3 DNA reads TGTGCCAGCAGTTTAGCGGGAGCTGGGACCTCCTACAATGAGCAGTTCTTC. Its translation is CASSLAGAGTSYNEQFF.

V usage is TRBV30 and J usage is TRBJ2-7; 8 nucleotides line up with TRBD1. V lost 4 bases, J lost 4 bases, and 6 bases stayed unmatched. Germline CDR1 reads GTSNPN; CDR2 reads SVGIG (reference sequence). The CDR3 extends over 13 amino acids. The CDR3 sequence is CAWNRGTGYEQYF. In DNA, the CDR3 is TGTGCCTGGAACAGGGGGACGGGGTACGAGCAGTACTTC.

The J gene is TRBJ2-5, the V gene TRBV18; D remains unclear. Per the germline V gene, CDR1 is KGHSH and CDR2 is LQKENI. Trimming took off 3 bases at V and 5 bases at J, with 22 bases between the two ends. This CDR3 comprises 17 residues. CDR3 nucleotide sequence: TGTGCCAGCTCACCGCTCCCGGTGGAGCACACCCTGGAGACCCAGTACTTC. This encodes CASSPLPVEHTLETQYF.

The rearrangement joins TRBV10-3 to TRBJ2-1; 7 bases agree with TRBD1. V shed 8 bases, J shed 8 bases, and the junction held 15 bases outside the gene matches. The CDR3 has 15 residues. Germline CDR1 is ENHRY and CDR2 is SYGVKD. CDR3 region: CAISRGPEVGDEQFF. CDR3 nucleotides: TGTGCCATCTCGAGGGGGCCAGAGGTAGGGGATGAGCAGTTCTTC.

Details on this clone: Distinct nucleotide sequences in the sample also encode this CDR3. V gene TRBV20-1 combines with J gene TRBJ2-1; D may be TRBD1 (5 bases). Trimming removed 4 bases at V and 5 bases at J, with 6 bases between. The CDR3 has 11 residues. Germline V gene sequence: CDR1 DFQATT, CDR2 SNEGSKA (reference sequence). CDR3 coding DNA: TGCAGTGCTACCAGGGACAATGAGCAGTTCTTC. Protein product: CSATRDNEQFF.

The chain carries TRBV3-1 (or the pseudogene TRBV3-2) and TRBJ1-4; 12 nucleotides line up with TRBD1. V gave up 4 bases and J gave up 8 bases; unmatched junction bases: 8. CDR3 size: 16 residues. Germline CDR1 reads LGHDT; CDR2 reads YNNKEL (reference sequence). The CDR3: CASSPGTGGLSEKLFF. In nucleotides, the CDR3 is TGTGCCAGCAGCCCCGGGACAGGGGGCTTAAGCGAAAAACTGTTTTTT.

This sequence joins TRBV2 and TRBJ2-1; 12 positions match TRBD1. CDR3 length: 16 residues. CDR1 and CDR2 (germline): SNHLY, FYNNEI. V was clipped by 3 bases and J by 10 bases; unmatched bases: 10. The CDR3 coding sequence is TGTGCCAGCAGTGACAGCCCGGGACAGGGGGCTGGAGAGCAGTTCTTC. Protein: CASSDSPGQGAGEQFF.